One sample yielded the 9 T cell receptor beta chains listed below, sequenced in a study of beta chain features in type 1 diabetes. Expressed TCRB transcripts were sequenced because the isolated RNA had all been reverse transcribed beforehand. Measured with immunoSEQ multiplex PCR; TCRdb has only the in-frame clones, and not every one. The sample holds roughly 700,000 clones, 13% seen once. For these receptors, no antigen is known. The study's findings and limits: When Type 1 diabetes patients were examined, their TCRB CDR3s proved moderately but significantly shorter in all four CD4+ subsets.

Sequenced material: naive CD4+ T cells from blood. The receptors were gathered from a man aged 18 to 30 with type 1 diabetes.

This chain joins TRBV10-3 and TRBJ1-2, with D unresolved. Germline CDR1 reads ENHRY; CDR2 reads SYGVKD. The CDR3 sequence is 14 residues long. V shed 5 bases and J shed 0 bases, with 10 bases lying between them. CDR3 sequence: CAISKDGPNYGYTF. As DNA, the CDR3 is TGTGCCATCAGTAAAGACGGACCTAACTATGGCTACACCTTC.

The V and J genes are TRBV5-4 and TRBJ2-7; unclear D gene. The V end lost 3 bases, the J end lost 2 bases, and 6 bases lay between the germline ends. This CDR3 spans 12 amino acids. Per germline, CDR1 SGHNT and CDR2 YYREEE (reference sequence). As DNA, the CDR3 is TGTGCCAGCAGCTCTAATGCCTACGAGCAGTACTTC. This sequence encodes CASSSNAYEQYF.

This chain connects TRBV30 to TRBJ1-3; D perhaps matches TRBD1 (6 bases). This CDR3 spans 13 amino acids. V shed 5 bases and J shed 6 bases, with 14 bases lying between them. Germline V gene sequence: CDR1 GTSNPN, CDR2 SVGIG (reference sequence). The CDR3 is CAWETGILNTIYF. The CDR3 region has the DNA TGTGCCTGGGAAACAGGGATTCTAAACACCATATATTTT.

The CDR3 region has the DNA TGTGCCAGCAGTGACTCGAAGGGACAGGGATATGAGCAGTTCTTC. It codes for CASSDSKGQGYEQFF. This chain uses TRBV6-4 with TRBJ2-1; 9 bases line up with TRBD1. CDR3 length equals 15 residues. Germline V gene sequence: CDR1 MRHNA, CDR2 SNTAGT. V lost 0 bases and J lost 8; bases outside the gene matches: 5.

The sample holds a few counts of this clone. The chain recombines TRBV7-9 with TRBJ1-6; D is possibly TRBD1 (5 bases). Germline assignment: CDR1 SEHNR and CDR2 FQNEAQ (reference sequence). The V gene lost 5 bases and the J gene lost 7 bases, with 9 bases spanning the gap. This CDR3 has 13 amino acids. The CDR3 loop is CASSQRQNSPLHF. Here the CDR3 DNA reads TGTGCCAGCAGCCAAAGACAGAATTCACCCCTCCACTTT.

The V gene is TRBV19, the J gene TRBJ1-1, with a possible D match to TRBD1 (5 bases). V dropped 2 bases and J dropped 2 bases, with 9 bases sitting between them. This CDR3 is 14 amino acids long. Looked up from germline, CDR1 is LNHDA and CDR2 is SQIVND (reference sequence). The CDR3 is CASSIIWGNTEAFF. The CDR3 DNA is TGTGCCAGTAGTATAATCTGGGGCAACACTGAAGCTTTCTTT.

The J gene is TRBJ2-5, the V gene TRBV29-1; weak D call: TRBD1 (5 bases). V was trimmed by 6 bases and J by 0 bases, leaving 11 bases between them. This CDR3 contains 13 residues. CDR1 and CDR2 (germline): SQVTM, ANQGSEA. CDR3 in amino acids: CSVKGRYQETQYF. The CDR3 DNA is TGCAGCGTCAAGGGGCGGTACCAAGAGACCCAGTACTTC.

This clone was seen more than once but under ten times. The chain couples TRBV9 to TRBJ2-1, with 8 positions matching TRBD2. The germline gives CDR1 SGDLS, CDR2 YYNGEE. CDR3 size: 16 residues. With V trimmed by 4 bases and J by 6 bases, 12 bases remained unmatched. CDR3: CASSPVTGGPLNEQFF. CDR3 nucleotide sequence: TGTGCCAGCAGCCCTGTGACGGGGGGGCCCCTCAATGAGCAGTTCTTC. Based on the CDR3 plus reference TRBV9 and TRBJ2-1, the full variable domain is DSGVTQTPKHLITATGQRVTLRCSPRSGDLSVYWYQQSLDQGLQFLIQYYNGEERAKGNILERFSAQQFPDLHSELNLSSLELGDSALYFCASSPVTGGPLNEQFFGPGTRLTVL.

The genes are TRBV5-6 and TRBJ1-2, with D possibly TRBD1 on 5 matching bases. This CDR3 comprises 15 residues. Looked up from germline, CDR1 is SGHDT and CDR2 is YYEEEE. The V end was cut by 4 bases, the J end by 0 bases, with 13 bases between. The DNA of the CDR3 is TGTGCCAGCAGCAGACGGGACCGAGCTAACTATGGCTACACCTTC. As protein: CASSRRDRANYGYTF.